This T cell receptor beta chain comes out of a study of OX40 agonist ivuxolimab in advanced cancers. Study-level background: Partial responses were achieved by three patients, of whom one had hepatocellular carcinoma and two had cutaneous melanoma.

Sequencing was performed with immunoSEQ multiplex PCR; in TCRdb, only in-frame clones are kept and a portion is missing. The sample shows some 70,000 clones, around 86% of them seen only once. Study-level results: Clonal expansion in partial responders at 0.1-3.0 mg/kg ranked among the lowest.

Points on this clone: Its antigen is still unknown.

Per the germline V gene, CDR1 is MNHNS and CDR2 is SASEGT. The CDR3 has 16 residues. Trimming took 4 bases from V and 8 from J, leaving 23 bases between them. Patients were ruled out by autoimmune disease history or systemic immunosuppression. The gene calls are TRBV6-1 and TRBJ1-1; D may be TRBD1 (5 bases). The specimen was CD4+ or CD8+ T cells sorted from blood, collected in a trial of the OX40 agonist ivuxolimab. The source is an adult with an advanced solid tumor such as melanoma, head and neck, liver or kidney cancer. CDR3 residues: CASSARRTDTRGEAFF. DNA of the CDR3: TGTGCCAGCAGTGCCCGGAGGACGGACACAAGAGGGGAAGCTTTCTTT.